Listed below are T cell receptor beta chains from one sample, sequenced in a study of T cell responses to AZD1222 COVID-19 vaccine. Assay used: immunoSEQ multiplex PCR; TCRdb lists only in-frame clones, some missing. The repertoire holds 130,000 or so clones, with roughly 86% as singletons. The sample was peripheral blood, taken on day 0 of AZD1222 vaccination. These receptors were obtained from an adult in good health. The CDR3 runs from the conserved cysteine through the conserved F or W. Each record gives: CDR3 DNA, CDR3 protein, J gene, V gene, CDR3 length, D gene, clone size. The D gene is left open where the match is weak. Expanded clones get a size class; other rows say once, few or many, or leave the size out.

TGTGCCAGCAGCTTAGTTGCCAGTAATAACTATGGCTACACCTTC | CASSLVASNNYGYTF | TRBJ1-2 | TRBV7-2 | 15 | - | -
TGTGCCAGCAGCTCCAGCGGGCCGGAGACCCAGTACTTC | CASSSSGPETQYF | TRBJ2-5 | TRBV12-3/TRBV12-4 | 13 | - | -
TGTGCCAGCAGCTTAGCCCCGGGTCAGCCCCAGCATTTT | CASSLAPGQPQHF | TRBJ1-5 | TRBV7-8 | 13 | - | -
TGTGCCAGCAGTTTAGGTTGGGGGACCCAGTACTTC | CASSLGWGTQYF | TRBJ2-5 | TRBV28 | 12 | - | -
TGCGCCAGCAGCCCGGGGGTGAGCTCCTACAATGAGCAGTTCTTC | CASSPGVSSYNEQFF | TRBJ2-1 | TRBV5-1 | 15 | - | -
TGTGCCAGCAGTCCCATACCGATCTTAGGACAGGGCAACCAAGAGACCCAGTACTTC | CASSPIPILGQGNQETQYF | TRBJ2-5 | TRBV27 | 19 | TRBD1 | -
TGTGCCAGCAACCTTGCTATCGAGACCCAGTACTTC | CASNLAIETQYF | TRBJ2-5 | TRBV6-5 | 12 | - | -
TGTGCCAGCAGCCCCAACGGCCACTACGAGCAGTACTTC | CASSPNGHYEQYF | TRBJ2-7 | TRBV7-3 | 13 | - | -
TGTGCCAGCATGAGGGGTAGCGGGAGGGGGGAGCAGTACTTC | CASMRGSGRGEQYF | TRBJ2-7 | TRBV6-5 | 14 | TRBD2 | -
TGTGCCAGCAGTTTCACCGATACGCAGTATTTT | CASSFTDTQYF | TRBJ2-3 | TRBV12-3/TRBV12-4 | 11 | - | -
TGTGCCAGCAGCTTATCCCCGGGACAACACAATGAGCAGTTCTTC | CASSLSPGQHNEQFF | TRBJ2-1 | TRBV7-2 | 15 | - | -
TGTGCCAGCAGCGCCCGGCTAGCGGGTGGGCCCTACGAGCAGTACTTC | CASSARLAGGPYEQYF | TRBJ2-7 | TRBV3-1/TRBV3-2 | 16 | TRBD2 | -
TGTGCCAGCAGCTTAGACAGGGACACTGAAGCTTTCTTT | CASSLDRDTEAFF | TRBJ1-1 | TRBV11-3 | 13 | - | -
TGCGCCAGCAGCCGAGGGCGGGACAGGGATGACTATGGCTACACCTTC | CASSRGRDRDDYGYTF | TRBJ1-2 | TRBV4-1 | 16 | TRBD1 | -
TGTGCCAGCAGCTTAGTCGGCGGGGGGACCCTCTACGAGCAGTACTTC | CASSLVGGGTLYEQYF | TRBJ2-7 | TRBV7-2 | 16 | TRBD2 | -
TGTGCCAGCAGCTTTGGGACAGGGCCCTCCTACGAGCAGTACTTC | CASSFGTGPSYEQYF | TRBJ2-7 | TRBV5-5 | 15 | TRBD1 | -
TGCGCCAGCAGCCAGGGGCAGAGGGGTGAGACCCAGTACTTC | CASSQGQRGETQYF | TRBJ2-5 | TRBV10-1 | 14 | - | -
TGTGCCAGCAGCACGGACACGGATCAGCCCCAGCATTTT | CASSTDTDQPQHF | TRBJ1-5 | TRBV7-2 | 13 | - | -
TGTGCCATCAGAGGGGGACAGGCCAGATCACCCCTCCACTTT | CAIRGGQARSPLHF | TRBJ1-6 | TRBV10-3 | 14 | TRBD1 | -
TGTGCCAGCAGCCCGGACAGTACGAGCAATCAGCCCCAGCATTTT | CASSPDSTSNQPQHF | TRBJ1-5 | TRBV3-1/TRBV3-2 | 15 | - | -
TGTGCCAGCAGCTTACGTAGGACAGGGGAGAGTGGCTACACCTTC | CASSLRRTGESGYTF | TRBJ1-2 | TRBV7-2 | 15 | TRBD1 | -
TGTGCCAGCAGCACTCTTTGGATAGATACGCAGTATTTT | CASSTLWIDTQYF | TRBJ2-3 | TRBV3-1/TRBV3-2 | 13 | - | -
TGCGCCAGCAGCCCGGACAGGGGTAAGGTCGGGGAAGAGACCCAGTACTTC | CASSPDRGKVGEETQYF | TRBJ2-5 | TRBV5-1 | 17 | TRBD1 | -
TGTGCCAGCAGCTTTAGTCCCGCAGGGGAGCAGTACTTC | CASSFSPAGEQYF | TRBJ2-7 | TRBV7-3 | 13 | - | -
TGTGCCAGCAGTTTCGGCGTCTTGATGGGGGGCTACACCTTC | CASSFGVLMGGYTF | TRBJ1-2 | TRBV28 | 14 | - | -
TGCGCCAGCAGCTTGGTTTTGTACGGTGGCAATGAGCAGTTCTTC | CASSLVLYGGNEQFF | TRBJ2-1 | TRBV5-1 | 15 | - | -
TGTGCCAGCAGCCAAGACGTCGCAGGTTCCCTCTCCTACGAGCAGTACTTC | CASSQDVAGSLSYEQYF | TRBJ2-7 | TRBV3-1/TRBV3-2 | 17 | - | -
TGTGCCAGCAGTGAGCTGGCGGGGAGCTCCTACGAGCAGTACTTC | CASSELAGSSYEQYF | TRBJ2-7 | TRBV6-1 | 15 | - | -
TGCAGCGGGGAGACAGGGTCCCACGAGCAGTACTTC | CSGETGSHEQYF | TRBJ2-7 | TRBV29-1 | 12 | TRBD1 | -
TGTGCCAGCAGCTTGGGGAACGAGCAGTACTTC | CASSLGNEQYF | TRBJ2-7 | TRBV5-6 | 11 | - | few
TGTGCCACCTCCCCAGCAGGGGGCCCCGTCTATGGCTACACCTTC | CATSPAGGPVYGYTF | TRBJ1-2 | TRBV24-1 | 15 | TRBD1 | once
TGTGCCAGCAGCCAAGATCTATCGGACATGGGAGAAGAAGCTTTCTTT | CASSQDLSDMGEEAFF | TRBJ1-1 | TRBV14 | 16 | - | -
TGTGCCAGTAGTATCGGAGACTACAATGAGCAGTTCTTC | CASSIGDYNEQFF | TRBJ2-1 | TRBV19 | 13 | - | few
TGTGCCAGCAGTGATAGATACAATCAGCCCCAGCATTTT | CASSDRYNQPQHF | TRBJ1-5 | TRBV6-1 | 13 | - | -
TGTGCCAGCAGTTACTTATTTACGGGGGATCGGGAAAAACTGTTTTTT | CASSYLFTGDREKLFF | TRBJ1-4 | TRBV6-5 | 16 | - | once
TGTGCCAGCAGCGTAGTGGGGGAACTAGCGGGGACAGATACGCAGTATTTT | CASSVVGELAGTDTQYF | TRBJ2-3 | TRBV9 | 17 | TRBD2 | once
TGTGCCTGGAGTCAGCGGAACCAAGAGACCCAGTACTTC | CAWSQRNQETQYF | TRBJ2-5 | TRBV30 | 13 | - | -
TGTGCCAGTAGTATATGGGACCCCTCTGGGGCCAACGTCCTGACTTTC | CASSIWDPSGANVLTF | TRBJ2-6 | TRBV19 | 16 | - | -
TGTGCCAGCAGCTTAACGGGTGGCGGTAGTGGGTATAATTCACCCCTCCACTTT | CASSLTGGGSGYNSPLHF | TRBJ1-6 | TRBV7-3 | 18 | - | -
TGTGCCAACGCGGAGTACAGCCTCTATGGCTACACCTTC | CANAEYSLYGYTF | TRBJ1-2 | TRBV10-3 | 13 | - | -
TGTGCCAGCAGTTTGACGGGGGGTCAGCCCCAGCATTTT | CASSLTGGQPQHF | TRBJ1-5 | TRBV28 | 13 | - | -
TGTGCCAGCAGTTACTCGAAACGGCAGGACGAGCAGTACTTC | CASSYSKRQDEQYF | TRBJ2-7 | TRBV6-5 | 14 | - | -
TGTGCCAGCAGTTCAGGACTGCCAAGCACAGATACGCAGTATTTT | CASSSGLPSTDTQYF | TRBJ2-3 | TRBV28 | 15 | - | -
TGCGCCAGCAGCCAAGAAGGGGCCTTTAATGAAAAACTGTTTTTT | CASSQEGAFNEKLFF | TRBJ1-4 | TRBV5-1 | 15 | - | few
TGTGCCAGCAGCTTAGGCTCCGTAAATGAGCAGTTCTTC | CASSLGSVNEQFF | TRBJ2-1 | TRBV7-3 | 13 | - | -
TGTGCCATCACTAAGGGGGCGGACACTGAAGCTTTCTTT | CAITKGADTEAFF | TRBJ1-1 | TRBV10-3 | 13 | TRBD1 | -
TGTGCCAGCAGCCCGGAAGGGGGGGTAGGGACAGATACGCAGTATTTT | CASSPEGGVGTDTQYF | TRBJ2-3 | TRBV9 | 16 | - | -
TGTGCCAGCAGCCCCCTACTAGCGGGAGGTTTCGAGACCCAGTACTTC | CASSPLLAGGFETQYF | TRBJ2-5 | TRBV3-1/TRBV3-2 | 16 | TRBD2 | -
TGCGCCAGCAGCTGGCAAGGCGAAGTTGTAGAAAAACTGTTTTTT | CASSWQGEVVEKLFF | TRBJ1-4 | TRBV5-1 | 15 | - | once
TGTGCCAGCAGTGAAGACACTAGCGGGGCCCCAGATACGCAGTATTTT | CASSEDTSGAPDTQYF | TRBJ2-3 | TRBV2 | 16 | TRBD2 | -
TGTGCCAGCAGCTTCGGGGGACAGGGGCTTTCACCCCTCCACTTT | CASSFGGQGLSPLHF | TRBJ1-6 | TRBV7-2 | 15 | TRBD1 | -
TGTGCCAGCAGCTTCCAAGGGTACGAGCAGTACTTC | CASSFQGYEQYF | TRBJ2-7 | TRBV5-5 | 12 | - | -
TGTGCCAGCAGCCACACAGGGGGCAGTGGCTACACCTTC | CASSHTGGSGYTF | TRBJ1-2 | TRBV3-1/TRBV3-2 | 13 | TRBD1 | few
TGTGCCAGCAGTTACTCCGGGACAGGGGGTCTCGGCGAGCAGTACTTC | CASSYSGTGGLGEQYF | TRBJ2-7 | TRBV6-5 | 16 | TRBD1 | -
TGTGCCAGCTCACCAGGGTGGCAAGAGACCCAGTACTTC | CASSPGWQETQYF | TRBJ2-5 | TRBV18 | 13 | - | -
TGTGCCAGCAGTGGGACTCCGGGGGAGGGTGAAAAACTGTTTTTT | CASSGTPGEGEKLFF | TRBJ1-4 | TRBV2 | 15 | - | -
TGTGCCAGCAGTTACGACAGGGTCTTGGGAAACACCATATATTTT | CASSYDRVLGNTIYF | TRBJ1-3 | TRBV6-5 | 15 | TRBD1 | -
TGTGCCAGCAGCTTAGGGGAAGGGGGCTCCTACGAGCAGTACTTC | CASSLGEGGSYEQYF | TRBJ2-7 | TRBV7-2 | 15 | - | -